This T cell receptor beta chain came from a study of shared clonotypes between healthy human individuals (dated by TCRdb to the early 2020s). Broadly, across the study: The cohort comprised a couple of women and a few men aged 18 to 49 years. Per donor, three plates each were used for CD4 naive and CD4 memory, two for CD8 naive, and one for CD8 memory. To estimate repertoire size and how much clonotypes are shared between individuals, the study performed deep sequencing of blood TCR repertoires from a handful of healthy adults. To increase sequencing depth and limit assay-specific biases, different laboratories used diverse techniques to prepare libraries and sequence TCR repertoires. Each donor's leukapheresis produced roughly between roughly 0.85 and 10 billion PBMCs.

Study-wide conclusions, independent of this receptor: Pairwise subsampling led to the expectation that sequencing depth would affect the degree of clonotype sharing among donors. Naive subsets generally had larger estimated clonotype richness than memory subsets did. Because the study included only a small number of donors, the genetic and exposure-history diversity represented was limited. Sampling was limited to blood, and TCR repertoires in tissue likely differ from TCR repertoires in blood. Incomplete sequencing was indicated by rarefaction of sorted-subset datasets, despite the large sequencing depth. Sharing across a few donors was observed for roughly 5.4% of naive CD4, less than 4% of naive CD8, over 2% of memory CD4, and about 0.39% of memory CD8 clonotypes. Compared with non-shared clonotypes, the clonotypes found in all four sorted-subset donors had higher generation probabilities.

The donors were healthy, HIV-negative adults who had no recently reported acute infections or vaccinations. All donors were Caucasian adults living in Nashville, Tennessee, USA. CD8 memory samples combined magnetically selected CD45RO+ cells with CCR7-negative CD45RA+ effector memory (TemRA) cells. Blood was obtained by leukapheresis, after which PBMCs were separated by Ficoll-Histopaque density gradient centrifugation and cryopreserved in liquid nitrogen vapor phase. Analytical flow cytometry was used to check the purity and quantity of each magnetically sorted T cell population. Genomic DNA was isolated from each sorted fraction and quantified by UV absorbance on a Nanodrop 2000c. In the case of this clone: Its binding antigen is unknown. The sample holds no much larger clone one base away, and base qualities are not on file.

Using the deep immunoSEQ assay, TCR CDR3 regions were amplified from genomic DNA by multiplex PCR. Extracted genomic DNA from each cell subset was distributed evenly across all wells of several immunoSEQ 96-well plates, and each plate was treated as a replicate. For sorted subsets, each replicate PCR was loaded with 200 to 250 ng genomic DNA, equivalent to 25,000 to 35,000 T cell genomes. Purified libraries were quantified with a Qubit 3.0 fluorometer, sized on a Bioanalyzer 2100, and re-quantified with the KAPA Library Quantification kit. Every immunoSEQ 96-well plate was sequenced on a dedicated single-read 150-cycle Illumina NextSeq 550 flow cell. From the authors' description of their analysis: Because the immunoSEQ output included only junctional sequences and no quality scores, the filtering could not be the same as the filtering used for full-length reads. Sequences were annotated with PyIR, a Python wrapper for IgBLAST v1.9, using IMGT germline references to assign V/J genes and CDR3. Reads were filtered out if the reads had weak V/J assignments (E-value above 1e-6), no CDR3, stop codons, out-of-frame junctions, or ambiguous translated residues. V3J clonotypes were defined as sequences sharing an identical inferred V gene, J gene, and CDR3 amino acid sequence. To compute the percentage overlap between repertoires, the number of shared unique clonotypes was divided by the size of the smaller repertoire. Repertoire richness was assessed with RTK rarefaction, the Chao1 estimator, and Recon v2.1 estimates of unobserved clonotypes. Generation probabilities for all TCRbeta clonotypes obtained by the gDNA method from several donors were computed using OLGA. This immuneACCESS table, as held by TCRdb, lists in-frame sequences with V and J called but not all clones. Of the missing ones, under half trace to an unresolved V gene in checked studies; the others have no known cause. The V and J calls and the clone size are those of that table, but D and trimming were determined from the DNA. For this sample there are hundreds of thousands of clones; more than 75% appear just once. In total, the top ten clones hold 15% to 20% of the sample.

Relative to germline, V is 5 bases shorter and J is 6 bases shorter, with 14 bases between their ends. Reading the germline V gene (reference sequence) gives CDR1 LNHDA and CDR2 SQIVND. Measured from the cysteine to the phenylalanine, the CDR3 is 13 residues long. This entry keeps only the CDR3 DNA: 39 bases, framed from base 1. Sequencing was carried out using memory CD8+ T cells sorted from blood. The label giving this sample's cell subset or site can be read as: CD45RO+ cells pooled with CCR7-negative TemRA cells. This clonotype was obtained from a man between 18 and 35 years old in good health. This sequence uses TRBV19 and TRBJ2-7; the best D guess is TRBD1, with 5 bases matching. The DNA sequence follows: TGTGCCAGTAGTCCCCGGCAGGGTCCCGAGCAGTACTTC. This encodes CASSPRQGPEQYF.